This T cell receptor beta chain was identified during a study of Graves' ophthalmopathy and Graves' hyperthyroidism. Points from the study as a whole: A model of 13 signatures distinguished ophthalmopathy from stable hyperthyroidism at 87.88% sensitivity and 81.08% specificity.

This clonotype was observed many times. The antigen remains unidentified. Scientists amplified the TCR beta CDR3 regions from RNA transcripts. First-round RT-PCR with HTBI primers preceded a second-round multiplex PCR. TCRdb re-derived calls from the multiplex PCR reads in MiXCR, one entry per CDR3 protein. The sample lists 450,000 to 600,000 distinct CDR3 sequences, under 45% seen once, with less than 4.5% in the top ten. This CDR3 is 17 amino acids long. The junction had 9 bases not matched to a gene; V was cut back by 4 bases and J by 0 bases. The germline V gene has CDR1 SGHNT and CDR2 YYREEE (reference sequence).

The V call is TRBV5-4, the J call TRBJ1-1, with 10 bases that match TRBD1. This receptor was obtained from an adult man with Graves' hyperthyroidism. The sequenced material came from peripheral blood or thyroid tissue (not recorded which). In nucleotides, the CDR3 is TGTGCCAGCAGCAGATCCGGGACAGGGGCCTTGAACACTGAAGCTTTCTTT. This sequence encodes CASSRSGTGALNTEAFF.